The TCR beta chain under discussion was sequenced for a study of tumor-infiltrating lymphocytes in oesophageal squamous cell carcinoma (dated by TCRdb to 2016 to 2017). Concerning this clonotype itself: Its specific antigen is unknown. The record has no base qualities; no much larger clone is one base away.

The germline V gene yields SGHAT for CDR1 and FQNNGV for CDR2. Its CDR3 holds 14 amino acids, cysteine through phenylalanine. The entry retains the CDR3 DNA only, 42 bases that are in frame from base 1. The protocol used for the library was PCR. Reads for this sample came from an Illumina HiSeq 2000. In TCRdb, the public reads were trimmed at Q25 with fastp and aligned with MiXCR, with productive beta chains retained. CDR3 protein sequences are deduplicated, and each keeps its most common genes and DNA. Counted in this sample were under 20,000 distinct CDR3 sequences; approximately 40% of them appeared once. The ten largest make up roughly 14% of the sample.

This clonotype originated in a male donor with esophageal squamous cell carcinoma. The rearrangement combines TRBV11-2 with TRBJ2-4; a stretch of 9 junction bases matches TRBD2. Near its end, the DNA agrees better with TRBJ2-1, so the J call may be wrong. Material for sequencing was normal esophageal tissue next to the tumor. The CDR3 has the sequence CASSPIAGEGEQFF. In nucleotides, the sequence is TGTGCCAGCAGCCCAATAGCGGGAGAGGGGGAGCAGTTCTTC.